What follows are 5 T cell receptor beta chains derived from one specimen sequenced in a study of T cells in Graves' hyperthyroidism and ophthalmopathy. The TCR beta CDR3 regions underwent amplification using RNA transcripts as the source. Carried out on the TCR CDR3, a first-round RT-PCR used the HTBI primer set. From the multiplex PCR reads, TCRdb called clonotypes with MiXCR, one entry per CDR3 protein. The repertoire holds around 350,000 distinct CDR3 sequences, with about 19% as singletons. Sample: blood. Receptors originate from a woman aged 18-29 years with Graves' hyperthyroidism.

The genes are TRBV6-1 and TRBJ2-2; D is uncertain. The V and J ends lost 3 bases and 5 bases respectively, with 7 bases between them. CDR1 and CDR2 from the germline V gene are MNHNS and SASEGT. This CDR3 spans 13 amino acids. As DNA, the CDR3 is TGTGCCAGCAGTGAGAGGCTAACCGGGGAGCTGTTTTTT. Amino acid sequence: CASSERLTGELFF.

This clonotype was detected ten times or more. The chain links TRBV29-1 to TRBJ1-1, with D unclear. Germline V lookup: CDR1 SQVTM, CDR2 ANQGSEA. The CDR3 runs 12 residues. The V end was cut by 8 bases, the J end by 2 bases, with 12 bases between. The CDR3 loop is CSYGGDNTEAFF. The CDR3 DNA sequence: TGCAGCTACGGCGGGGATAACACTGAAGCTTTCTTT.

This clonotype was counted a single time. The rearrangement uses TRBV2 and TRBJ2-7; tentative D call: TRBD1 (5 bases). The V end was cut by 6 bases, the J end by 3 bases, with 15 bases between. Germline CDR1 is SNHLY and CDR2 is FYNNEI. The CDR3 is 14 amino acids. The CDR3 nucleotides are TGTGCCAGCAGCGCCCAGCGACAGCTCTACGAGCAGTACTTC. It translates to CASSAQRQLYEQYF.

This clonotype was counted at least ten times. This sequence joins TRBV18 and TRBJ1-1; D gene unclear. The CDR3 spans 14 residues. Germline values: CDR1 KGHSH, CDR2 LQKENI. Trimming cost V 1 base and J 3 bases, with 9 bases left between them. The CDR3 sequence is CASSPRVSYTEAFF. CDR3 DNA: TGTGCCAGCTCACCACGGGTTTCGTACACTGAAGCTTTCTTT.

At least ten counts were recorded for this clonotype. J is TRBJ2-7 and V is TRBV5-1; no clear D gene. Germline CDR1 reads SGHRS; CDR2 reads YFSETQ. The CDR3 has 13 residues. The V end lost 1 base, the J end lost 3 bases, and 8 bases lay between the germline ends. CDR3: CASSLSDHYEQYF. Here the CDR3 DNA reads TGCGCCAGCAGCTTGTCGGACCACTACGAGCAGTACTTC.